The source of this T cell receptor beta chain is a study of T-cell reconstitution after alpha-beta-depleted transplantation in children. The study's findings and limits: T-cell counts and diversity at one year post-transplant came mainly from newly produced T cells. After transplant, at about two months, alpha-beta T cells were reportedly derived from several hundred expanded graft clones. Day-60 TCRbeta diversity that was high in some patients was derived from surviving recipient T cells and thymic progenitors.

Germline V gene data show CDR1 as SGHRS and CDR2 as YFSETQ. Germline trimming cut 4 bases from V and 4 bases from J; bases unmatched to any gene: 6. The CDR3 is made up of 14 amino acids. This clonotype appeared many times. The target antigen is unknown. Unique molecular identifiers were used to barcode this TCRbeta library. TCRdb recomputed calls from the PCR reads with MiXCR, one row per CDR3 protein. The table has 70,000 to 95,000 distinct CDR3 sequences, about a sixth seen once. The rearrangement joins TRBV5-1 to TRBJ2-5, with TRBD1 identical over 8 bases. The sequence derives from a male patient between 2 and 9 years old who had a stem cell transplant for acute lymphoblastic leukemia, so the T cells may come from the graft donor. The specimen was PBMCs, mostly from graft donor cells, collected 360 days after TCRalphabeta/CD19-depleted stem cell transplant. The CDR3 DNA sequence: TGCGCCAGCAGCGTGGAGACAGGGGTAGAGACCCAGTACTTC. Translated, it gives CASSVETGVETQYF.